This entry features one T cell receptor beta chain sequence. The sample originates from a study of cytomegalovirus exposure and HLA in healthy donors. The PCR employed 60 Vbeta primers together with 13 Jbeta primers. The protocol was immunoSEQ multiplex PCR, while the TCRdb copy is restricted to in-frame clones and leaves out a portion. This table holds 150,000 to 250,000 clones, over 75% found once. V was clipped by 0 bases and J by 4 bases; unmatched bases: 2. The CDR3 consists of 15 residues. Per germline, CDR1 MRHNA and CDR2 SNTAGT. This chain joins TRBV6-4 and TRBJ2-3, with 9 bases aligning to TRBD2. Source material: PBMCs. The receptor comes from a woman between 50 and 59 years old in good health and CMV-seronegative. Here the CDR3 DNA reads TGTGCCAGCAGTGACTCTAGCGGGAGCGCAGATACGCAGTATTTT. Its protein is CASSDSSGSADTQYF.